This note documents a single T cell receptor beta chain sequence. This sample is part of a study of cytomegalovirus exposure and HLA in healthy donors. The PCR ran on 60 Vbeta and 13 Jbeta primers. Clones were read by immunoSEQ multiplex PCR, and TCRdb kept only the in-frame ones, dropping some. This repertoire shows about 230,000 clones, around 80% found once; its top ten account for roughly 0.45%. Sequencing was performed on PBMCs. This clonotype originated in a boy younger than 18 in good health and CMV-seronegative.

The CDR3 DNA follows: TGCAGCGTGAAGGGACACCTCCAAGAGACCCAGTACTTC. This sequence encodes CSVKGHLQETQYF. The chain links TRBV29-1 to TRBJ2-5; D perhaps matches TRBD1 (6 bases). Germline values: CDR1 SQVTM, CDR2 ANQGSEA. Trimming left V 6 bases short and J 1 base short, with 12 bases between. This CDR3 has 13 amino acids.